A selection of T cell receptor beta chains follows, all from one sample in a study of blood T cell repertoires in COVID-19. Libraries were prepared by immunoSEQ multiplex PCR; TCRdb keeps only in-frame clonotypes and omits some of them. The table has some 220,000 clones, around 86% seen once. Sequencing used PBMCs or T cells enriched from blood (not recorded which). These receptors were obtained from a woman aged 35 to 49 with acute COVID-19. The CDR3 runs from the conserved cysteine through the conserved F or W. A D gene is named only where the DNA matches it firmly.

CDR3aa: CASRQIGGSAGYTF
d_gene: -
v_gene: TRBV3-1/TRBV3-2

CDR3aa: CASNEERINTEAFF
d_gene: -
v_gene: TRBV19

CDR3aa: CASSSQFFEQFF
d_gene: -
v_gene: TRBV5-1

CDR3aa: CASSQPDRDNQPQHF
d_gene: TRBD1
v_gene: TRBV4-1

CDR3aa: CASSHQGVMDEAFF
d_gene: TRBD1
v_gene: TRBV6-2/TRBV6-3

CDR3aa: CASSKQGWNTEAFF
d_gene: -
v_gene: TRBV6-5

CDR3aa: CASSHRVGYGYTF
d_gene: -
v_gene: TRBV7-9

CDR3aa: CATSESDRGTQPQHF
d_gene: TRBD1
v_gene: TRBV24-1

CDR3aa: CASSLVLGQGAFADTQYF
d_gene: TRBD1
v_gene: TRBV13

CDR3aa: CATSKTSGQYNEQFF
d_gene: TRBD2
v_gene: TRBV15

CDR3aa: CASSFGPSRTEAFF
d_gene: -
v_gene: TRBV11-3

CDR3aa: CASSIAGTGGAGGYTF
d_gene: TRBD1
v_gene: TRBV19

CDR3aa: CASRGQNYEQYF
d_gene: TRBD1
v_gene: TRBV19

CDR3aa: CASSSARGLDRLGEQFF
d_gene: TRBD2
v_gene: TRBV7-8

CDR3aa: CASSIVHISNQPQHF
d_gene: -
v_gene: TRBV19

CDR3aa: CASKIGLGAVTEAFF
d_gene: -
v_gene: TRBV27

CDR3aa: CASSPSRGQGALDGYTF
d_gene: TRBD1
v_gene: TRBV7-8

CDR3aa: CASSLDRANYGYTF
d_gene: -
v_gene: TRBV5-4

CDR3aa: CASSPRDRVSTDTQYF
d_gene: TRBD1
v_gene: TRBV7-6

CDR3aa: CASRLTGSRNTIYF
d_gene: -
v_gene: TRBV6-5

CDR3aa: CASSLGARETDTQYF
d_gene: -
v_gene: TRBV11-3

CDR3aa: CASSDSYGYTF
d_gene: -
v_gene: TRBV27

CDR3aa: CASSPIRDSGAQETQYF
d_gene: TRBD1
v_gene: TRBV2

CDR3aa: CATRAGTGRNSPLHF
d_gene: TRBD1
v_gene: TRBV2

CDR3aa: CASSQGEAVRSTGELFF
d_gene: -
v_gene: TRBV3-1/TRBV3-2

CDR3aa: CASSLGEYRGVVGGYTF
d_gene: TRBD1
v_gene: TRBV7-2

CDR3aa: CASSPGDFSGNTIYF
d_gene: -
v_gene: TRBV9

CDR3aa: CSSGGETQYF
d_gene: -
v_gene: TRBV20-1

CDR3aa: CASSRTVNTEAFF
d_gene: -
v_gene: TRBV6-5

CDR3aa: CASSQDAAVAGGRTSTDTQYF
d_gene: TRBD2
v_gene: TRBV4-2

CDR3aa: CASSRVDNSPLHF
d_gene: -
v_gene: TRBV3-1/TRBV3-2

CDR3aa: CASGKGSTDTQYF
d_gene: -
v_gene: TRBV10-1

CDR3aa: CASSQAGQGAAYGYTF
d_gene: TRBD1
v_gene: TRBV3-1/TRBV3-2

CDR3aa: CASSVVSVGAYSTEAFF
d_gene: -
v_gene: TRBV9

CDR3aa: CASSYMDRANTEAFF
d_gene: -
v_gene: TRBV7-2

CDR3aa: CASTLGGDLAKNIQYF
d_gene: -
v_gene: TRBV19

CDR3aa: CAWSALDRENTEAFF
d_gene: TRBD1
v_gene: TRBV30

CDR3aa: CASSLGRTGPNTEAFF
d_gene: TRBD1
v_gene: TRBV5-8

CDR3aa: CASAGGDTQGYGYTF
d_gene: -
v_gene: TRBV6-5

CDR3aa: CASSLEWAGRGTEAFF
d_gene: -
v_gene: TRBV7-8

CDR3aa: CASSASLDNNYGYTF
d_gene: -
v_gene: TRBV5-1